Below, 21 T cell receptor beta chains from the same sample are listed, as sequenced in a study of Graves' ophthalmopathy and Graves' hyperthyroidism. Amplification from RNA transcripts yielded the TCR beta CDR3 regions. Following a first-round RT-PCR that used HTBI primers, a second-round multiplex PCR was carried out. TCRdb re-analysed the multiplex PCR reads in MiXCR, keeping a single row per CDR3 protein. The sample yields over a million distinct CDR3 sequences, roughly 35% seen once. Input material: peripheral blood or thyroid tissue (not recorded which). The receptor set was obtained from an adult man with Graves' hyperthyroidism.

This clonotype was seen once. For the CDR3, the DNA is TGTGCCAGCAGGCTAAAAAGACTAGCGGGACGCACAGATACGCAGTATTTT. Protein: CASRLKRLAGRTDTQYF. The V gene is TRBV7-8, the J gene TRBJ2-3, with 11 bases lining up with TRBD2. The CDR3 totals 17 residues. CDR1 and CDR2 from the germline V gene are SGHVS and FQNEAQ. The J segment lost 1 base and the V segment lost 6 bases, leaving 9 bases of the junction unmatched.

This clonotype was picked up many times. V is TRBV20-1 and J is TRBJ2-7; D not certain. This CDR3 region has 14 residues. V lost 6 bases and J lost 2, with 17 bases in between. Per the germline V gene, CDR1 is DFQATT and CDR2 is SNEGSKA (reference sequence). The CDR3 spells CSAVELVGAYEQYF. DNA for the CDR3: TGCAGTGCCGTGGAGCTAGTTGGAGCCTACGAGCAGTACTTC.

This clonotype was counted many times. J is TRBJ2-5 and V is TRBV10-1, with D hard to call. CDR1 and CDR2 from the germline V gene are WNHNN and SYGVQD (reference sequence). V was trimmed by 0 bases and J by 5 bases, leaving 10 bases between them. The CDR3 is made up of 14 amino acids. The CDR3 loop reads CASSESRVGETQYF. The CDR3, as DNA: TGCGCCAGCAGTGAGTCAAGGGTCGGCGAGACCCAGTACTTC.

The chain has TRBV10-3 and TRBJ2-6, with D perhaps assigned TRBD1 or TRBD2 (5 bases each). V lost 5 bases and J lost 11, with 19 bases in between. Germline CDR1 is ENHRY and CDR2 is SYGVKD. The CDR3 length is 15 residues. Here the CDR3 DNA reads TGTGCCATCAGTCCAACAGGACCGGGGATCTACGTCCTGACTTTC. Its translation is CAISPTGPGIYVLTF.

This clonotype appeared a single time. The chain carries TRBV18 and TRBJ2-7, with D uncertain. The length of the CDR3 is 12 residues. Looked up from germline, CDR1 is KGHSH and CDR2 is LQKENI. Trimming removed 8 bases at V and 0 bases at J, with 8 bases between. This CDR3 is CASAQTSYEQYF. The CDR3 bases are TGTGCCAGCGCACAGACCTCCTACGAGCAGTACTTC.

A word on this clonotype: Just one base apart from a much larger clone, this may be a read error. The V and J genes are TRBV7-2 and TRBJ1-1; D is ambiguous. Trimming took 5 bases from V and 5 from J, leaving 15 bases between them. Germline V lookup: CDR1 SGHTA, CDR2 FQGNSA. CDR3 length: 14 residues. The CDR3 bases are TGTGCCAGCAGCCCAGGTAGGGTTGGAACTGAAGCTTTCTTT. Translation gives CASSPGRVGTEAFF. Together with reference TRBV7-2 and TRBJ1-1, the CDR3 gives the full variable domain: GAGVSQSPSNKVTEKGKDVELRCDPISGHTALYWYRQSLGQGLEFLIYFQGNSAPDKSGLPSDRFSAERTGGSVSTLTIQRTQQEDSAVYLCASSPGRVGTEAFFGQGTRLTVV.

A few counts support this clonotype. The rearrangement links TRBV6-2 or TRBV6-3 to TRBJ1-3; no clear D gene. This CDR3 has 18 residues. The germline V and J ends were trimmed by 0 bases and 0 bases, with 15 bases remaining between them. In germline, CDR1 is MNHEY, CDR2 SVGEGT. Here the CDR3 DNA reads TGTGCCAGCAGTTACTCGACAAGCGGAGGCTTCTCTGGAAACACCATATATTTT. This codes for CASSYSTSGGFSGNTIYF.

This clonotype was detected ten times or more. The rearrangement uses TRBV4-1 and TRBJ1-6; 7 nucleotides line up with TRBD1. Per germline, CDR1 MGHRA and CDR2 YSYEKL. This CDR3 has 13 amino acids. V trimming: 8 bases; J trimming: 7 bases; junction bases outside the gene matches: 5. CDR3 DNA: TGCGCCAGCGCGACAGGGCCCAATTCACCCCTCCACTTT. This codes for CASATGPNSPLHF.

The chain links TRBV28 to TRBJ2-5; no clear D. The germline V and J ends were trimmed by 3 bases and 2 bases, with 10 bases remaining between them. Germline values: CDR1 MDHEN, CDR2 SYDVKM. This CDR3 has 14 amino acids. CDR3 in amino acids: CASSFLSIQETQYF. CDR3 sequence (DNA): TGTGCCAGCAGTTTTCTATCCATTCAAGAGACCCAGTACTTC.

This clonotype was observed many times. The gene calls are TRBV5-1 and TRBJ1-1; D is ambiguous. The CDR3 runs 13 residues. V was clipped by 0 bases and J by 4 bases, with 7 bases between them. Germline values: CDR1 SGHRS, CDR2 YFSETQ. The CDR3 nucleotides read TGCGCCAGCAGCTTGGGGGCTCCCACTGAAGCTTTCTTT. Protein sequence: CASSLGAPTEAFF.

The V and J genes are TRBV12-3 or TRBV12-4 and TRBJ1-5; the D gene is possibly TRBD1 (6 bases). The V and J ends lost 5 bases and 0 bases respectively, with 17 bases between them. This CDR3 is 17 amino acids long. The CDR3 region is CASSAPPYRASNQPQHF. CDR3 DNA sequence: TGTGCCAGCAGTGCCCCCCCCTACAGGGCTAGCAATCAGCCCCAGCATTTT.

In its sample, this clonotype was seen once. J is TRBJ2-7 and V is TRBV7-2; D may match TRBD1 or TRBD2 (5 bases each). Germline V gene lookup returns CDR1 SGHTA and CDR2 FQGNSA. This CDR3 has 14 residues. Between the trimmed V and J ends, which lost 3 bases and 3 bases, there was a span of 12 bases. In DNA form, the CDR3 reads TGTGCCAGCAGCTTCGCGAGGGGATACTACGAGCAGTACTTC. It specifies CASSFARGYYEQYF.

This clonotype was seen repeatedly, ten times or more. The V gene is TRBV20-1, the J gene TRBJ1-5; D gene uncertain. V gave up 5 bases and J gave up 3 bases, with 8 bases separating them. From germline, CDR1 is DFQATT and CDR2 SNEGSKA (reference sequence). The CDR3 is 12 amino acids. The CDR3 sequence is CSAFGPNQPQHF. The CDR3 DNA reads as TGCAGTGCTTTCGGACCCAATCAGCCCCAGCATTTT.

The chain carries TRBV27 and TRBJ2-7; 8 nucleotides match TRBD1. This CDR3 spans 14 amino acids. Germline V gene data show CDR1 as MNHEY and CDR2 as SMNVEV (reference sequence). The ends lost 4 bases at V and 4 bases at J; junction bases unmatched: 6. As DNA, the CDR3 is TGTGCCAGCAGTTACAGGGGGGCCCTTTACGAGCAGTACTTC. Translated: CASSYRGALYEQYF.

This clonotype has just a few counts. A junction boundary mismatches the germline segment, possibly from a read error. This rearrangement joins TRBV5-1 to TRBJ1-3; D not certain. CDR3 length equals 14 residues. From germline, CDR1 is SGHRS and CDR2 YFSETQ. The CDR3 nucleotides read TGCGCCAGCAGCTTAGGAATCTCTGGAAGCACCATATATTTT. This codes for CASSLGISGSTIYF.

This clonotype was counted a few times. The chain is built from TRBV19 and TRBJ2-7, with TRBD2 as a possible D gene (7 bases). Germline CDR1 and CDR2: LNHDA and SQIVND (reference sequence). V was clipped by 6 bases and J by 5 bases, with 14 bases between them. The CDR3 is 13 residues long. In nucleotides, the CDR3 is TGTGCCAGTAGCCCCGACGGGGGGCACGAGCAGTACTTC. Protein product: CASSPDGGHEQYF.

Details on this clonotype: Since a much larger clone is just one base distant, this may be a read error. This rearrangement joins TRBV19 to TRBJ2-7, with TRBD1 as a possible D gene (6 bases). The CDR3 has 15 residues. Germline CDR1 is LNHDA and CDR2 is SQIVND (reference sequence). In nucleotides, the CDR3 is TGTGCCAGTAGTAGACGGACAGTGGACACCTACGGGCAGTACTTC. Translated, it gives CASSRRTVDTYGQYF.

The chain links TRBV10-3 to TRBJ1-1; the D is unclear. The length of the CDR3 is 14 residues. In germline, CDR1 is ENHRY, CDR2 SYGVKD. Trimming took off 2 bases at V and 4 bases at J, with 11 bases between the two ends. CDR3 coding DNA: TGTGCCATCAGTGAGAGGGAGGGCGGCACTGAAGCTTTCTTT. Amino acids: CAISEREGGTEAFF.

The J gene is TRBJ1-1, the V gene TRBV10-3; 10 bases fit TRBD1. V lost 6 bases to trimming and J lost 0 bases; unmatched junction nucleotides: 7. Germline values: CDR1 ENHRY, CDR2 SYGVKD. CDR3 length: 16 residues. The CDR3 region has the DNA TGTGCCATCAGACCCGGGACAGGGGTCATGAACACTGAAGCTTTCTTT. It encodes CAIRPGTGVMNTEAFF.

This clonotype appeared many times. The chain joins TRBV11-2 to TRBJ1-6; the D gene is possibly TRBD1 (5 bases). Germline CDR1 reads SGHAT; CDR2 reads FQNNGV. V lost 8 bases, J lost 0 bases, and 11 bases lay in between. This CDR3 is 15 amino acids long. The CDR3 loop is CASAGTSSYNSPLHF. The CDR3 coding sequence is TGTGCCAGCGCAGGGACGAGCTCCTATAATTCACCCCTCCACTTT.

This clonotype was detected many times. The chain uses TRBV7-9 and TRBJ1-2; D is unresolved. CDR1 is SEHNR and CDR2 is FQNEAQ in the germline V gene (reference sequence). The germline V and J ends were trimmed by 5 bases and 4 bases, with 11 bases remaining between them. The CDR3 is made up of 13 amino acids. CDR3 nucleotide sequence: TGTGCCAGCAGCCGAGATCGGATCTATGGCTACACCTTC. Translated: CASSRDRIYGYTF. Based on the CDR3 plus reference TRBV7-9 and TRBJ1-2, the full variable domain is DTGVSQNPRHKITKRGQNVTFRCDPISEHNRLYWYRQTLGQGPEFLTYFQNEAQLEKSRLLSDRFSAERPKGSFSTLEIQRTEQGDSAMYLCASSRDRIYGYTFGSGTRLTVV.